The present T cell receptor beta chain was sequenced within a study of T cell repertoires in cytomegalovirus infection. Study background: Matching HLA type and CMV infection were both indicated by public TCR beta signatures.

TCRdb re-called the reads with MiXCR, one entry per CDR3 protein. The top ten hold about 14% of the sample, which has some 920,000 distinct CDR3 sequences, roughly 31% seen once. A note on this clonotype: Its cognate antigen is unknown.

The trim removed 4 bases at V and 5 bases at J, leaving 5 bases unmatched. CDR1 and CDR2 (germline): SEHNR, FQNEAQ (reference sequence). The CDR3 has 14 amino acids. This TCR was recovered from a human donor in good health (CMV status not recorded). Some clones in this sample may be carry-over from other donors' samples. The V call is TRBV7-9, the J call TRBJ2-5, with TRBD1 identical over 9 bases. The material sequenced was cultured CD8+ T cells from PBMCs, taken from culture after CMV antigen stimulation. CDR3 coding DNA: TGTGCCAGCAGCTACAGGGGGCAAATCGAGACCCAGTACTTC. As protein: CASSYRGQIETQYF.